This entry describes one TCR beta chain. Its antigen is undetermined. This CDR3 comprises 14 residues. From germline, CDR1 is SGHKS and CDR2 YYEKEE (reference sequence). Triplicate 300,000-cell sorts were made of each CD8+ T cell subset. TRB cDNA libraries were made by UMI-labeled 5' RACE. TCRdb reprocessed the 5' RACE reads, with one entry per CDR3 protein and no DNA. In total, the table holds about 90,000 distinct CDR3 sequences. The sample originates from a study of CXCR3-negative and CXCR3-positive naive CD8 T cells. Study findings and constraints: Naive subsets had comparable surface CD5; TCR strength was inferred from TRB CDR3 properties. Relative to memory CD8+ cells, whose diversity was much lower, both naive subsets had comparably high diversity.

The chain combines TRBV5-5 with TRBJ1-1. Sequencing input: naive CXCR3- CD8+ T cells from blood. Subset described: CD45RO-CCR7+CD27+CD95- naive CD8+ T cells lacking CXCR3 (TNR3-). The TCR comes from a human donor in good health. Some clones in this sample may be carry-over from other donors' samples. The CDR3 spells CASSLSYLGTEAFF.